Included here is one T cell receptor (beta chain) sequence, with context. This CDR3 comprises 14 residues. Trimming took 3 bases from V and 3 from J; bases not matched to a gene: 5. Germline CDR1 LNHDA, CDR2 SQIVND (reference sequence). The data were obtained in a study of blood T cell repertoires in COVID-19. Data came from immunoSEQ multiplex PCR; TCRdb stores just in-frame clones and leaves some out. The sample yields 90,000 to 150,000 clones, approximately 86% seen once. This sequence joins TRBV19 and TRBJ2-7; 7 bases align to TRBD2. Sequencing was performed on peripheral blood. The TCR sequence derives from a woman in her forties or fifties with active or convalescent COVID-19. For the CDR3, the DNA is TGTGCCAGTAGTATGACGGGAGGACGCTACGAGCAGTACTTC. Translated: CASSMTGGRYEQYF.